The 7 T cell receptor beta chains reported below all come from one sample, sequenced in a study of CD4 T cells in relation to SARS-CoV-2 and coronaviruses. The data were produced by immunoSEQ multiplex PCR, yet TCRdb's version contains in-frame clones alone and is incomplete. This table holds tens of thousands of clones, 88% found once. The sequenced material came from memory CD4+ T cells from PBMCs. The receptors shown here come from an adult with COVID-19.

This rearrangement joins TRBV18 to TRBJ2-2; TRBD1 aligns across 7 bases. The CDR3 has 16 residues. Germline CDR1 KGHSH, CDR2 LQKENI. V lost 3 bases, J lost 4 bases, and 8 bases stayed unmatched. Written as DNA, the CDR3 is TGTGCCAGCTCACCGCAGACAGGGTCAAGCACCGGGGAGCTGTTTTTT. Amino acids: CASSPQTGSSTGELFF.

The V and J genes are TRBV18 and TRBJ1-2; perhaps TRBD1 as D (6 bases). Trimming removed 3 bases at V and 4 bases at J, with 15 bases between. The CDR3 runs to 15 residues. The germline V gene encodes CDR1 KGHSH and CDR2 LQKENI. CDR3 in amino acids: CASSPTGYQPYGYTF. The CDR3 DNA sequence: TGTGCCAGCTCACCGACAGGTTATCAGCCCTATGGCTACACCTTC.

The rearrangement uses TRBV6-1 and TRBJ2-3, with 8 bases aligning to TRBD2. There are 18 residues in the CDR3. Germline V gives CDR1 MNHNS, CDR2 SASEGT. With V trimmed by 4 bases and J by 0 bases, 12 bases remained unmatched. DNA of the CDR3: TGTGCCAGCAGTGGGACCTATTCCGGGACTAGAAGCACAGATACGCAGTATTTT. It translates to CASSGTYSGTRSTDTQYF.

The V and J genes are TRBV6-5 and TRBJ1-1; D ambiguous. This CDR3 is 12 amino acids long. The ends were cut back, 11 bases at V and 0 bases at J, with 10 bases in the middle. Germline V gene sequence: CDR1 MNHEY, CDR2 SVGAGI. CDR3 DNA sequence: TGTGCCGCCCTCGGGGTGAACACTGAAGCTTTCTTT. It is translated as CAALGVNTEAFF.

The rearrangement joins TRBV28 to TRBJ1-5; a weak D match, TRBD1 (5 bases). The germline CDR1 and CDR2 sequences are MDHEN and SYDVKM. The ends were cut back, 4 bases at V and 2 bases at J, with 12 bases in the middle. This CDR3 is 15 amino acids long. The CDR3 coding sequence is TGTGCCAGCAGTTCCCAGGACAAGGGCAATCAGCCCCAGCATTTT. Its translation: CASSSQDKGNQPQHF.

The rearrangement links TRBV11-2 to TRBJ2-1, with a possible D match to TRBD1 (6 bases). CDR3 length: 16 residues. Trimming cost V 5 bases and J 4 bases, with 18 bases left between them. CDR1 is SGHAT and CDR2 is FQNNGV in the germline V gene. In DNA form, the CDR3 reads TGTGCCAGCAGCCCAGCATCGTGGGGGCAGTACAATGAGCAGTTCTTC. Protein product: CASSPASWGQYNEQFF.

The chain uses TRBV3-1 (or the pseudogene TRBV3-2) and TRBJ2-5; 7 nucleotides line up with TRBD1. The V segment lost 7 bases and the J segment 3 bases; nucleotides outside the gene matches: 8. The germline V gene encodes CDR1 LGHDT and CDR2 YNNKEL (reference sequence). The CDR3 loop spans 14 amino acids. The CDR3 spells CASTRSTGEETQYF. The DNA of the CDR3 is TGTGCCAGCACCAGATCTACAGGGGAAGAGACCCAGTACTTC.